This is a list of T cell receptor beta chains from one sample in a study of memory CD4+ T cells and cytomegalovirus serostatus. Generated by immunoSEQ multiplex PCR, the TCRdb table keeps only in-frame clones and is missing some. The sample includes about 41,000 clones, more than 75% seen only once; the top ten take around 0.72%. What was sequenced was memory CD4+ T cells from blood. Every receptor here comes from an adult in good health and CMV-seronegative. Each CDR3 is given with its conserved first and last residue. A D gene is named only where the DNA matches it firmly. Clone size is not always given. Where it is, it says once, few, many or a class for expanded clones.

clone_size: NA; cdr3_length: 12; d_call: NA; v_call: TRBV10-3; j_call: TRBJ2-7; cdr3_nt: TGTGCCATCAGTGACGGCTCCTACGAGCAGTACTTC; cdr3_aa: CAISDGSYEQYF
clone_size: NA; cdr3_length: 11; d_call: NA; v_call: TRBV28; j_call: TRBJ2-7; cdr3_nt: TGTGCCAGCGGAAGAAGCTACGAGCAGTACTTC; cdr3_aa: CASGRSYEQYF
clone_size: once; cdr3_length: 16; d_call: TRBD1; v_call: TRBV19; j_call: TRBJ2-2; cdr3_nt: TGTGCCAGTAGTACGCGGACAGGGACGAACACCGGGGAGCTGTTTTTT; cdr3_aa: CASSTRTGTNTGELFF
clone_size: NA; cdr3_length: 12; d_call: NA; v_call: TRBV21-1; j_call: TRBJ2-7; cdr3_nt: TGTGCCAGTACCAGGGGTTGCTACGAGCAGTACTTC; cdr3_aa: CASTRGCYEQYF
clone_size: NA; cdr3_length: 17; d_call: NA; v_call: TRBV7-8; j_call: TRBJ1-4; cdr3_nt: TGTGCCAGCAGCTTTAAGGGGGGCAGCCGGATCAGTGAAAAACTGTTTTTT; cdr3_aa: CASSFKGGSRISEKLFF
clone_size: NA; cdr3_length: 13; d_call: NA; v_call: TRBV19; j_call: TRBJ2-3; cdr3_nt: TGTGCCAGTACAGAGACAGGAGCTGATACGCAGTATTTT; cdr3_aa: CASTETGADTQYF
clone_size: NA; cdr3_length: 12; d_call: NA; v_call: TRBV2; j_call: TRBJ2-1; cdr3_nt: TGTGCCAGCAGCAGGGTAATCGATGAGCAGTTCTTC; cdr3_aa: CASSRVIDEQFF
clone_size: NA; cdr3_length: 15; d_call: NA; v_call: TRBV6-5; j_call: TRBJ1-3; cdr3_nt: TGTGCCAGCAGTTTAGGACGAACTTCGGGAAACACCATATATTTT; cdr3_aa: CASSLGRTSGNTIYF
clone_size: NA; cdr3_length: 14; d_call: NA; v_call: TRBV10-3; j_call: TRBJ1-2; cdr3_nt: TGTGCCATCAGTGAGTTGAGGAGCGGCTATGGCTACACCTTC; cdr3_aa: CAISELRSGYGYTF
clone_size: NA; cdr3_length: 14; d_call: TRBD1; v_call: TRBV5-1; j_call: TRBJ2-2; cdr3_nt: TGCGCCAGCAGCCCGGGACAGGTCCCCGGGGAGCTGTTTTTT; cdr3_aa: CASSPGQVPGELFF
clone_size: few; cdr3_length: 17; d_call: NA; v_call: TRBV4-2; j_call: TRBJ2-2; cdr3_nt: TGTGCCAGCAGCCAAGATTTAAGTTATGAGGACACCGGGGAGCTGTTTTTT; cdr3_aa: CASSQDLSYEDTGELFF
clone_size: NA; cdr3_length: 15; d_call: TRBD2; v_call: TRBV5-6; j_call: TRBJ2-5; cdr3_nt: TGTGCCAGCAGCTGGGGGGGACTAGCGGGGGAGACCCAGTACTTC; cdr3_aa: CASSWGGLAGETQYF
clone_size: once; cdr3_length: 14; d_call: TRBD1; v_call: TRBV5-1; j_call: TRBJ1-2; cdr3_nt: TGCGCCAGCAGCTTGGGACAGGGATACGATGGCTACACCTTC; cdr3_aa: CASSLGQGYDGYTF
clone_size: once; cdr3_length: 13; d_call: NA; v_call: TRBV5-1; j_call: TRBJ2-7; cdr3_nt: TGCGCCAGCAGCTTAAACCGGGACTCCCTAAGTCACTTC; cdr3_aa: CASSLNRDSLSHF
clone_size: NA; cdr3_length: 16; d_call: NA; v_call: TRBV19; j_call: TRBJ1-6; cdr3_nt: TGTGCCAGTACCGCTCCCTCTTCTGGCTATAATTCACCCCTCCACTTT; cdr3_aa: CASTAPSSGYNSPLHF
clone_size: few; cdr3_length: 17; d_call: NA; v_call: TRBV6-1; j_call: TRBJ1-6; cdr3_nt: TGTGCCAGCAGTGAAGCGCGTGGTGGAGGGCGGATTTCACCCCTCCACTTT; cdr3_aa: CASSEARGGGRISPLHF
clone_size: NA; cdr3_length: 15; d_call: NA; v_call: TRBV2; j_call: TRBJ1-2; cdr3_nt: TGTGCCAGCAGTCCTGACAGAGGACAAAACTATGGCTACACCTTC; cdr3_aa: CASSPDRGQNYGYTF
clone_size: NA; cdr3_length: 13; d_call: TRBD1; v_call: TRBV2; j_call: TRBJ1-2; cdr3_nt: TGTGCCACCGCAGGGGGGACACGCTATGGCTACACCTTC; cdr3_aa: CATAGGTRYGYTF
clone_size: NA; cdr3_length: 15; d_call: NA; v_call: TRBV6-5; j_call: TRBJ2-7; cdr3_nt: TGTGCCAGCAGACTCTTTCCGGACCCCTCCTACGAGCAGTACTTC; cdr3_aa: CASRLFPDPSYEQYF
clone_size: once; cdr3_length: 12; d_call: NA; v_call: TRBV29-1; j_call: TRBJ2-1; cdr3_nt: TGCAGCGTTGCTTGGGGGGACAATGAGCAGTTCTTC; cdr3_aa: CSVAWGDNEQFF
clone_size: NA; cdr3_length: 17; d_call: TRBD2; v_call: TRBV19; j_call: TRBJ2-1; cdr3_nt: TGTGCCAGTAGTTCTGGAGCGGGGGCGAGCTCCTACAATGAGCAGTTCTTC; cdr3_aa: CASSSGAGASSYNEQFF
clone_size: NA; cdr3_length: 14; d_call: NA; v_call: TRBV7-3; j_call: TRBJ2-1; cdr3_nt: TGTGCCAGCAGCTTGAGAGGCTCCTACAATGAGCAGTTCTTC; cdr3_aa: CASSLRGSYNEQFF
clone_size: NA; cdr3_length: 16; d_call: TRBD2; v_call: TRBV11-2; j_call: TRBJ2-1; cdr3_nt: TGTGCCAGCAGCTTATCCCCAGCGGGGGGCAACAATGAGCAGTTCTTC; cdr3_aa: CASSLSPAGGNNEQFF
clone_size: NA; cdr3_length: 13; d_call: NA; v_call: TRBV6-1; j_call: TRBJ2-1; cdr3_nt: TGTGCCAGCAGTCCTAGGAGGGCCAATGAGCAGTTCTTC; cdr3_aa: CASSPRRANEQFF
clone_size: NA; cdr3_length: 13; d_call: NA; v_call: TRBV2; j_call: TRBJ2-3; cdr3_nt: TGTGCCAGCAGCCTAGACAGGACAGATACGCAGTATTTT; cdr3_aa: CASSLDRTDTQYF
clone_size: NA; cdr3_length: 14; d_call: TRBD1; v_call: TRBV2; j_call: TRBJ1-5; cdr3_nt: TGTGCCAGCAGTGGGACAGGAGGCAATCAGCCCCAGCATTTT; cdr3_aa: CASSGTGGNQPQHF
clone_size: NA; cdr3_length: 13; d_call: NA; v_call: TRBV7-9; j_call: TRBJ2-5; cdr3_nt: TGTGCCAGCAGCCCCCTGTTGGGGATTACCCAGTACTTC; cdr3_aa: CASSPLLGITQYF
clone_size: NA; cdr3_length: 13; d_call: NA; v_call: TRBV7-2; j_call: TRBJ1-2; cdr3_nt: TGTGCCAGCAGCTTGGAAGTGGTCTATGGCTACACCTTC; cdr3_aa: CASSLEVVYGYTF
clone_size: few; cdr3_length: 12; d_call: NA; v_call: TRBV6-1; j_call: TRBJ1-2; cdr3_nt: TGTGCCAGCAGTGAAGCAGGGCATGGCTACACCTTC; cdr3_aa: CASSEAGHGYTF
clone_size: NA; cdr3_length: 14; d_call: TRBD2; v_call: TRBV10-3; j_call: TRBJ2-1; cdr3_nt: TGTGCCATCAGTGCCGGGGGGGCTTCCTCTGAGCAGTTCTTC; cdr3_aa: CAISAGGASSEQFF
clone_size: NA; cdr3_length: 14; d_call: NA; v_call: TRBV9; j_call: TRBJ1-5; cdr3_nt: TGTGCCAGCAGCGTAGATCAGGCCGACGGGCCCCAGCATTTT; cdr3_aa: CASSVDQADGPQHF